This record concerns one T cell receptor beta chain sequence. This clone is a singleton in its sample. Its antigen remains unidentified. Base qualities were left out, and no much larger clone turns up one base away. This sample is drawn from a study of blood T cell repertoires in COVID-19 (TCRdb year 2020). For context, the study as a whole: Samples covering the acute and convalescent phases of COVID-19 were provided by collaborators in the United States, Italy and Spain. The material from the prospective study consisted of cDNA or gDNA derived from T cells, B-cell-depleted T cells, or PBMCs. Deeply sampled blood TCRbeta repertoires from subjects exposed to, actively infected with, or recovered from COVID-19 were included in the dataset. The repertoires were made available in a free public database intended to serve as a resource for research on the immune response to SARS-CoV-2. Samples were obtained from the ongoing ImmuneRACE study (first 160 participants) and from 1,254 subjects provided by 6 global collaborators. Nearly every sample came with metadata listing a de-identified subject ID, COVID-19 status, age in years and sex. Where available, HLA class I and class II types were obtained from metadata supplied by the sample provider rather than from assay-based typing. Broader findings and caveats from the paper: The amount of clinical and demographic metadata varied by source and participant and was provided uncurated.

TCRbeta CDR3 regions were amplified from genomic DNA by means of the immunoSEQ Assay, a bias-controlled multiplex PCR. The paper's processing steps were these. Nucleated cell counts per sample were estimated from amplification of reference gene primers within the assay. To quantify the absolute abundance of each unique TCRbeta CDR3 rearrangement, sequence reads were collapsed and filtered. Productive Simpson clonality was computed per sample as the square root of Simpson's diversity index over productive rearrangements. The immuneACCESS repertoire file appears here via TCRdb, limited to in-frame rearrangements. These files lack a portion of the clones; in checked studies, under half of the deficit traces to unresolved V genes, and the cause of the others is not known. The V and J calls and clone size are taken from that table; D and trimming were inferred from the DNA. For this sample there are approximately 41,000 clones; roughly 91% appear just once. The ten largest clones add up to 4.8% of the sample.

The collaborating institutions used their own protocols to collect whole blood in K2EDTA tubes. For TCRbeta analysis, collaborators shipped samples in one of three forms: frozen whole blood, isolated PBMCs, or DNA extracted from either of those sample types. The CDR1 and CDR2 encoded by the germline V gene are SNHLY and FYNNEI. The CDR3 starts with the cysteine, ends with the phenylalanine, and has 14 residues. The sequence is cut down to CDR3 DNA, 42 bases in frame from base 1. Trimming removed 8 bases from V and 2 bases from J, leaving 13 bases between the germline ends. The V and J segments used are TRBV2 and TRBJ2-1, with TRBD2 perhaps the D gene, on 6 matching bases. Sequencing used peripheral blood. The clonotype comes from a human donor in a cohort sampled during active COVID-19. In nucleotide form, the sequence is TGTGCCAGCGCTCTAGCGAGTGCCTACAATGAGCAGTTCTTC. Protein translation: CASALASAYNEQFF.